The following is a TCR beta chain sequence with its context. Antigen specificity is unknown. The entry originates in a study of OX40 agonist ivuxolimab in advanced cancers. Study in general: The study enrolled dose-escalation patients with hepatocellular carcinoma, melanoma, renal cell or head and neck cancer. The study reported partial responses in three patients: one hepatocellular carcinoma, two cutaneous melanoma. General study results and limits: The study observed clonal expansion of CD4+ and CD8+ blood T cells by week 6 at 0.1 to 3.0 mg/kg. CD8+ T cells (on average) carried more expanded clones than CD4+ T cells.

Measured with immunoSEQ multiplex PCR; TCRdb has only the in-frame clones, and not every one. The data contain around 60,000 clones, approximately 91% of them seen just once; the ten biggest clones take up 20% to 30%. Sample: CD4+ or CD8+ T cells sorted from blood, taken in a trial of the OX40 agonist ivuxolimab. The TCR originated in an adult with an advanced solid tumor such as melanoma, head and neck, liver or kidney cancer.

In nucleotides, the CDR3 is TGTGCCAGTAGTACCGGGACAGGGACTGAAGCTTTCTTT. Translated, it gives CASSTGTGTEAFF. The V and J genes are TRBV19 and TRBJ1-1; 9 bases map to TRBD1. This CDR3 has 13 residues. Germline V lookup: CDR1 LNHDA, CDR2 SQIVND (reference sequence). V lost 4 bases to trimming and J lost 5 bases; unmatched junction nucleotides: 2.